These 22 T cell receptor beta chains share one sample of origin, sequenced in a study of shared clonotypes between healthy human individuals. Profiling relied on immunoSEQ multiplex PCR, and the TCRdb table lists in-frame clones only, not all of them. The sample shows some 1,400,000 clones, approximately 96% of them seen only once. The sample was naive CD4+ T cells sorted from blood. Subset indicated: CD45RA+ positively selected. These receptor sequences come from a man younger than 40 in good health.

The rearrangement joins TRBV7-2 to TRBJ2-2, with 7 bases that match TRBD1. This CDR3 has 17 residues. With 4 bases clipped from V and 5 bases from J, the junction kept 13 bases outside the gene matches. In germline, CDR1 is SGHTA, CDR2 FQGNSA. CDR3 DNA sequence: TGTGCCAGCAGCTCGGATACAGGGGTCGGTCGGACCGGGGAGCTGTTTTTT. It yields the protein CASSSDTGVGRTGELFF.

The chain combines TRBV7-9 with TRBJ2-1; D remains unclear. This CDR3 contains 14 residues. Germline-derived CDR1 and CDR2 are SEHNR and FQNEAQ (reference sequence). V lost 2 bases and J 8 bases, leaving 13 bases between the germline ends. CDR3 loop: CASSLSGLVDEQFF. In nucleotides, the CDR3 is TGTGCCAGCAGCTTATCCGGCCTAGTGGATGAGCAGTTCTTC. Filled out from reference TRBV7-9 and TRBJ2-1, the complete variable domain reads DTGVSQNPRHKITKRGQNVTFRCDPISEHNRLYWYRQTLGQGPEFLTYFQNEAQLEKSRLLSDRFSAERPKGSFSTLEIQRTEQGDSAMYLCASSLSGLVDEQFFGPGTRLTVL.

This chain uses TRBV2 with TRBJ2-7; D is ambiguous. Trimming pared 1 base from V and 2 bases from J, leaving 6 bases between. This CDR3 has 13 residues. The germline gives CDR1 SNHLY, CDR2 FYNNEI. The CDR3 region has the DNA TGTGCCAGCAGTGAAGGGATTACCTACGAGCAGTACTTC. Translated: CASSEGITYEQYF.

V gene TRBV7-8 combines with J gene TRBJ2-7, with D unclear. The CDR3 sequence is 15 residues long. V was shortened by 3 bases and J by 0 bases, with 12 bases between the two germline ends. The germline V gene encodes CDR1 SGHVS and CDR2 FQNEAQ. This chain's CDR3 is CASSFRAFVSYEQYF. The CDR3 DNA is TGTGCCAGCAGCTTTCGGGCGTTCGTCTCCTACGAGCAGTACTTC.

This clone was detected only once. The V and J genes are TRBV28 and TRBJ1-2; the match to TRBD1 covers 10 bases. This CDR3 is built from 15 residues. Losses at the gene ends were 6 bases for V and 2 bases for J; bases not matched to a gene: 6. Germline V gene data show CDR1 as MDHEN and CDR2 as SYDVKM. CDR3 sequence reads: CASRQPTGGNYGYTF. The CDR3 DNA reads TGTGCCAGCAGACAACCGACAGGGGGCAACTATGGCTACACCTTC.

The V call is TRBV19, the J call TRBJ2-6, with 8 bases lining up with TRBD1. Germline V gene lookup returns CDR1 LNHDA and CDR2 SQIVND (reference sequence). The V segment lost 7 bases and the J segment 0 bases; nucleotides outside the gene matches: 11. This CDR3 comprises 18 residues. The CDR3 loop is CASKIRTGQGSGANVLTF. CDR3 nucleotide sequence: TGTGCCAGTAAGATCAGGACAGGGCAGGGCTCTGGGGCCAACGTCCTGACTTTC.

V and J are TRBV10-3 and TRBJ2-2, with D possibly being TRBD2 (5 bases). The V and J ends lost 3 bases and 0 bases respectively, with 11 bases between them. CDR1 and CDR2 (germline): ENHRY, SYGVKD. The CDR3 is 16 amino acids. CDR3 sequence: CAISETRLPNTGELFF. CDR3 in DNA: TGTGCCATCAGTGAAACTAGGCTCCCGAACACCGGGGAGCTGTTTTTT.

The J gene is TRBJ2-1, the V gene TRBV19; D perhaps matches TRBD1 (6 bases). This CDR3 spans 17 amino acids. V dropped 4 bases and J dropped 1 base, with 17 bases sitting between them. Germline CDR1 and CDR2: LNHDA and SQIVND (reference sequence). The CDR3 reads CASSRLSGRGSYNEQFF. CDR3 in DNA: TGTGCCAGTAGTAGGTTGTCGGGAAGGGGGTCCTACAATGAGCAGTTCTTC.

The chain couples TRBV10-2 to TRBJ2-1, with D possibly being TRBD2 (6 bases). The V and J ends lost 6 bases and 6 bases respectively, with 15 bases between them. Germline CDR1 reads WSHSY; CDR2 reads SAAADI. This CDR3 spans 14 amino acids. CDR3 bases: TGCGCCAGCAGCCGTGGGACTCCAAGCAATGAGCAGTTCTTC. Translated: CASSRGTPSNEQFF.

This chain links TRBV7-9 with TRBJ2-5; 9 bases line up with TRBD2. In germline, CDR1 is SEHNR, CDR2 FQNEAQ (reference sequence). The CDR3 loop spans 17 amino acids. After removal of 4 bases from V and 3 bases from J, the junction contained 12 bases not matched to a gene. CDR3 nucleotide sequence: TGTGCCAGCAGCTGGAGGTTATCAGCGGGAGGAAAAGAGACCCAGTACTTC. It is translated as CASSWRLSAGGKETQYF.

V gene TRBV7-2 combines with J gene TRBJ2-3, with TRBD2 identical over 15 bases. The CDR3 covers 16 residues. Germline V gene data show CDR1 as SGHTA and CDR2 as FQGNSA. Trimming cost V 5 bases and J 3 bases; bases outside gene matches: 3. CDR3 sequence reads: CASSPGTSGRTDTQYF. CDR3 coding DNA: TGTGCCAGCAGCCCCGGGACTAGCGGGAGGACAGATACGCAGTATTTT.

The chain employs TRBV2 and TRBJ1-5; 11 bases align to TRBD1. The CDR3 spans 15 residues. Trimming removed 8 bases from V and 1 base from J; junction bases left unmatched: 4. In germline, CDR1 is SNHLY, CDR2 FYNNEI. The CDR3 region has the DNA TGTGCCAGCCACCGGGACAGGGGGAGCAATCAGCCCCAGCATTTT. Translating it yields CASHRDRGSNQPQHF.

V usage is TRBV18 and J usage is TRBJ2-2, with 9 nucleotides matching TRBD1. The V and J ends lost 1 base and 1 base, in that order; junction bases with no gene match: 1. This CDR3 has 16 residues. Germline CDR1 and CDR2: KGHSH and LQKENI. For the CDR3, the DNA is TGTGCCAGCTCACCACTGACAGGGGGGAACACCGGGGAGCTGTTTTTT. Encoded protein: CASSPLTGGNTGELFF.

The V and J genes are TRBV30 and TRBJ1-5; a weak D match, TRBD1 (5 bases). V shed 3 bases and J shed 3 bases, with 9 bases lying between them. Germline V gene lookup returns CDR1 GTSNPN and CDR2 SVGIG (reference sequence). This CDR3 comprises 13 residues. CDR3 in DNA: TGTGCCTGGAGCGGGGGGGACAATCAGCCCCAGCATTTT. Its protein is CAWSGGDNQPQHF.

V and J are TRBV5-4 and TRBJ2-1, with D perhaps matching TRBD2 (6 bases). Germline V gene lookup returns CDR1 SGHNT and CDR2 YYREEE (reference sequence). The V end lost 4 bases, the J end lost 10 bases, and 18 bases lay between the germline ends. The CDR3 totals 14 residues. CDR3 nucleotides: TGTGCCAGCAGCATCGCCGGGAGCCGATACGAGCAGTTCTTC. Translating gives CASSIAGSRYEQFF.

On this clone: The junction does not match germline at one end; this may be a read error. This CDR3 is CASRSPIGGQIF. DNA for the CDR3: TGTGCCAGCAGGAGCCCAATCGGGGGGCAGATTTTT. This sequence joins TRBV6-1 and TRBJ1-1; perhaps TRBD1 as D (6 bases). CDR3 length: 12 residues. CDR1 and CDR2 (germline): MNHNS, SASEGT.

The sample holds one count of this clone. V gene TRBV18 combines with J gene TRBJ1-2; 7 positions match TRBD1. V trimming: 2 bases; J trimming: 0 bases; junction bases outside the gene matches: 6. This CDR3 comprises 16 residues. The germline V gene has CDR1 KGHSH and CDR2 LQKENI. The CDR3 sequence: CASSPTGTAANYGYTF. Here the CDR3 DNA reads TGTGCCAGCTCACCAACCGGGACAGCCGCTAACTATGGCTACACCTTC.

The chain combines TRBV7-9 with TRBJ2-1; 11 positions agree with TRBD1. Germline-derived CDR1 and CDR2 are SEHNR and FQNEAQ (reference sequence). J gave up 3 bases and V 1 base, and 2 bases lay outside the gene matches. The CDR3 loop spans 16 amino acids. DNA of the CDR3: TGTGCCAGCAGCTTAGAAGGGACAGGGGGCTACAATGAGCAGTTCTTC. This encodes CASSLEGTGGYNEQFF. The whole variable domain, filled in from reference TRBV7-9 and TRBJ2-1, reads DTGVSQNPRHKITKRGQNVTFRCDPISEHNRLYWYRQTLGQGPEFLTYFQNEAQLEKSRLLSDRFSAERPKGSFSTLEIQRTEQGDSAMYLCASSLEGTGGYNEQFFGPGTRLTVL.

The chain employs TRBV5-1 and TRBJ2-2; tentative D call: TRBD2 (6 bases). The CDR3 is 15 amino acids. V was pared by 9 bases and J by 2 bases, with 17 bases between. Germline V gives CDR1 SGHRS, CDR2 YFSETQ. CDR3 loop: CATRDGGVNTGELFF. CDR3 sequence (DNA): TGCGCCACCCGCGACGGCGGGGTAAACACCGGGGAGCTGTTTTTT.

The CDR3 spells CASSLLAGSRNTGELFF. CDR3 DNA sequence: TGTGCCAGCAGCTTATTAGCCGGATCAAGAAACACCGGGGAGCTGTTTTTT. V is TRBV7-9 and J is TRBJ2-2, with D hard to call. Between the trimmed V and J ends, which lost 2 bases and 2 bases, there was a span of 15 bases. Germline CDR1 and CDR2: SEHNR and FQNEAQ (reference sequence). The CDR3 totals 17 residues.

CDR3 DNA: TGTGCCAGCAAGGAGGGAATTTGGACTGAAGCTTTCTTT. The encoded protein is CASKEGIWTEAFF. The chain recombines TRBV2 with TRBJ1-1, with no clear D. Between the trimmed V and J ends, which lost 7 bases and 5 bases, there was a span of 14 bases. Per the germline V gene, CDR1 is SNHLY and CDR2 is FYNNEI. This CDR3 contains 13 residues.

The rearrangement joins TRBV7-9 to TRBJ2-7, with 16 bases aligning to TRBD2. This CDR3 region has 17 residues. The V gene end was trimmed by 6 bases and the J gene end by 2 bases; junction bases not matched to a gene: 7. Looked up from germline, CDR1 is SEHNR and CDR2 is FQNEAQ (reference sequence). CDR3 nucleotides: TGTGCCAGCAGTGGACCGGGACTAGCGGGAGGGGCCTACGAGCAGTACTTC. It yields the protein CASSGPGLAGGAYEQYF.